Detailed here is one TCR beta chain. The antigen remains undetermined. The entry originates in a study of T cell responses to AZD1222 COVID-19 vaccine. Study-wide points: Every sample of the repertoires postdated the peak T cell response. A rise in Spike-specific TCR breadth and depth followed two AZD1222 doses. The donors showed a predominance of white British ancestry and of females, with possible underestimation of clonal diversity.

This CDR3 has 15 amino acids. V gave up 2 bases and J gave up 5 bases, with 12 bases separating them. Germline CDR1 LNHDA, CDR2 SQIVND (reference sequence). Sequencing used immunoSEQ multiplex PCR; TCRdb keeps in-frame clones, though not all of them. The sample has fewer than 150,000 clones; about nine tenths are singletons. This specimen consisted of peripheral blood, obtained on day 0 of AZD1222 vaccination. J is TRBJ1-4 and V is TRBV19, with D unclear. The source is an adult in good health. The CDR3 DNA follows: TGTGCCAGTAGTATATGGGTCTCCGAGAATGAAAAACTGTTTTTT. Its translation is CASSIWVSENEKLFF.